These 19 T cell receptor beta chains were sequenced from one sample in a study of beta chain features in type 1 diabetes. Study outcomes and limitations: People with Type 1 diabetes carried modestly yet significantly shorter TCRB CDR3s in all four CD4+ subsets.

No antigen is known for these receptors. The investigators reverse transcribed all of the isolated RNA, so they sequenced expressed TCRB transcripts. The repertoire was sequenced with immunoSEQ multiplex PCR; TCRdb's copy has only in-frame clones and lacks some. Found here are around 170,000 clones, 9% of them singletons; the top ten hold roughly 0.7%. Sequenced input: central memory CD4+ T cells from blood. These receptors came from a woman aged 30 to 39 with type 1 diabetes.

This CDR3 is CASSLDRGRSEKLFF. DNA of the CDR3: TGTGCCAGCAGCTTAGACAGGGGGCGAAGTGAAAAACTGTTTTTT. The chain employs TRBV11-2 and TRBJ1-4, with 8 bases aligning to TRBD1. The CDR3 sequence is 15 residues long. The V segment lost 0 bases and the J segment 7 bases; nucleotides outside the gene matches: 4. Germline V gene sequence: CDR1 SGHAT, CDR2 FQNNGV. Filled out from reference TRBV11-2 and TRBJ1-4, the complete variable domain reads EAGVAQSPRYKIIEKRQSVAFWCNPISGHATLYWYQQILGQGPKLLIQFQNNGVVDDSQLPKDRFSAERLKGVDSTLKIQPAKLEDSAVYLCASSLDRGRSEKLFFGSGTQLSVL.

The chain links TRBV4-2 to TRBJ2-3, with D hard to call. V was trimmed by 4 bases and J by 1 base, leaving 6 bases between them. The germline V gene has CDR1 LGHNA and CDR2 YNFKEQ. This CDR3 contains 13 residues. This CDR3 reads CASSPSGTDTQYF. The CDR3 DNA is TGTGCCAGCAGCCCCTCCGGCACAGATACGCAGTATTTT.

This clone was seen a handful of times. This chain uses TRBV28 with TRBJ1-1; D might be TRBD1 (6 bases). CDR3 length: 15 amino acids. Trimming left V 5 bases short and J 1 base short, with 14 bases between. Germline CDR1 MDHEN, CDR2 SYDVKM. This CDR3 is CASSPHREGNTEAFF. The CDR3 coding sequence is TGTGCCAGCAGTCCTCACAGGGAGGGGAACACTGAAGCTTTCTTT.

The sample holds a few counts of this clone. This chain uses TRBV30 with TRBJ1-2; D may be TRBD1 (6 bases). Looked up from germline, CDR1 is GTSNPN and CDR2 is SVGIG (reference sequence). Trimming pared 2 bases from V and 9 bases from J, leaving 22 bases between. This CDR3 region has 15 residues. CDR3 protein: CAWSSVGGGVRRYTF. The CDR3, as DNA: TGTGCCTGGAGTTCCGTAGGGGGGGGTGTTCGACGCTACACCTTC.

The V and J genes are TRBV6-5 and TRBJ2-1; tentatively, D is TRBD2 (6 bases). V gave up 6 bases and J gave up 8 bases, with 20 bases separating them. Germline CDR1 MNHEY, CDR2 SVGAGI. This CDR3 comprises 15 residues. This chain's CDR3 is CASSPSGGTPHEQFF. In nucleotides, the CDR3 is TGTGCCAGCAGCCCCAGTGGCGGGACCCCTCATGAGCAGTTCTTC.

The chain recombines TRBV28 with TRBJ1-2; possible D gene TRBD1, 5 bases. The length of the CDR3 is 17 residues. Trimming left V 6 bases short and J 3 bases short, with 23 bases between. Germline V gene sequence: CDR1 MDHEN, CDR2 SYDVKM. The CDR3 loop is CASSRPLSSDRYYGYTF. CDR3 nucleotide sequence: TGTGCCAGCAGCCGGCCGCTTTCGAGTGACAGATACTATGGCTACACCTTC.

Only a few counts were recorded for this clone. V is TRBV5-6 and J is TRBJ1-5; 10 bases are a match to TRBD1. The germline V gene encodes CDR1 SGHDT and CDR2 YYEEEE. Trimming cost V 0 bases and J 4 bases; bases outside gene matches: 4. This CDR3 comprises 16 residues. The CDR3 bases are TGTGCCAGCAGCTTGGAGGGACAGGGGTATAATCAGCCCCAGCATTTT. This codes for CASSLEGQGYNQPQHF. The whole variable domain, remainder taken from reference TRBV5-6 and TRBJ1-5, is DAGVTQSPTHLIKTRGQQVTLRCSPKSGHDTVSWYQQALGQGPQFIFQYYEEEERQRGNFPDRFSGHQFPNYSSELNVNALLLGDSALYLCASSLEGQGYNQPQHFGDGTRLSIL.

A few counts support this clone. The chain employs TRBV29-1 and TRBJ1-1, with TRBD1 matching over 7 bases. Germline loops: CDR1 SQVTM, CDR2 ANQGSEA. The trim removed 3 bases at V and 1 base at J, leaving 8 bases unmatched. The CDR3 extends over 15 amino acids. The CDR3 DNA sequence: TGCAGCGTTGAGGGCCCTGGACAGGAGAACACTGAAGCTTTCTTT. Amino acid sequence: CSVEGPGQENTEAFF.

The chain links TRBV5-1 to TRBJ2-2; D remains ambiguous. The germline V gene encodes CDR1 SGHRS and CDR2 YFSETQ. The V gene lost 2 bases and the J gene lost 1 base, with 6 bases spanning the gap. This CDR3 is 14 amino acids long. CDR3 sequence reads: CASSLARNTGELFF. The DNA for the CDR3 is TGCGCCAGCAGCTTAGCAAGGAACACCGGGGAGCTGTTTTTT.

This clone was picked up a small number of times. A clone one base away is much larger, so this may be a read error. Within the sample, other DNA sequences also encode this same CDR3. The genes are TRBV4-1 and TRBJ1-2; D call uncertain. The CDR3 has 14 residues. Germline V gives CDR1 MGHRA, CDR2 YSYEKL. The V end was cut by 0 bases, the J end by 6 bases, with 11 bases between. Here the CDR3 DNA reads TGCGCCAGCAGCCAAGATGGCAGGATGGATGGCTACACCTTC. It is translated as CASSQDGRMDGYTF.

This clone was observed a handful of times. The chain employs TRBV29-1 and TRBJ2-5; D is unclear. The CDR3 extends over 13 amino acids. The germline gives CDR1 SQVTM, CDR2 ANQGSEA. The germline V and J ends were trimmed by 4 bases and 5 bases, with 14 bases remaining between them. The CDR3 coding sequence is TGCAGCGTTGGTTCTTCCATCGGGGAGACCCAGTACTTC. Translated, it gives CSVGSSIGETQYF.

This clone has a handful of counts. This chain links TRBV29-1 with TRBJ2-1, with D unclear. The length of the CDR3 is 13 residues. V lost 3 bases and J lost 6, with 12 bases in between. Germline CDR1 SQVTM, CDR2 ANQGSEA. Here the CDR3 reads CSVDKTMGNEQFF. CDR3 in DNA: TGCAGCGTTGATAAAACTATGGGCAATGAGCAGTTCTTC.

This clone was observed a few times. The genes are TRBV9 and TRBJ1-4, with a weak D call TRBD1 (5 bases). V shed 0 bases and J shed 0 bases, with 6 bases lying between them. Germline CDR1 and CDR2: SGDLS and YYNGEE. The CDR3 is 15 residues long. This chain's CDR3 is CASSVAGTTNEKLFF. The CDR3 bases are TGTGCCAGCAGCGTAGCAGGGACAACTAATGAAAAACTGTTTTTT.

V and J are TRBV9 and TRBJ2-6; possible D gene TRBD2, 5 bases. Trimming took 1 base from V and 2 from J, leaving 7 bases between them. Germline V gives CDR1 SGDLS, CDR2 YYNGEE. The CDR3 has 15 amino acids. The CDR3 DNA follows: TGTGCCAGCAGCGTAATCGGGGCTGGGGCCAACGTCCTGACTTTC. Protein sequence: CASSVIGAGANVLTF.

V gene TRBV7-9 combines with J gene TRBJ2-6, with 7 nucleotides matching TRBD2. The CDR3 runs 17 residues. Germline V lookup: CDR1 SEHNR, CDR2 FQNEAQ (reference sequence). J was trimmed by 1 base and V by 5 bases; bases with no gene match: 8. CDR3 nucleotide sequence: TGTGCCAGCAGCCCCCCGGGAGGTGGGTCTGGGGCCAACGTCCTGACTTTC. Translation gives CASSPPGGGSGANVLTF.

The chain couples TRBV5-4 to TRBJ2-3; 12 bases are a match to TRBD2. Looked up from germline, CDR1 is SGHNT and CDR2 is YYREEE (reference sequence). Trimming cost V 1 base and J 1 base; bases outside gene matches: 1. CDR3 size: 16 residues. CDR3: CASSLRLAGGTDTQYF. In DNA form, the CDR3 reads TGTGCCAGCAGCTTGAGACTAGCGGGAGGCACAGATACGCAGTATTTT.

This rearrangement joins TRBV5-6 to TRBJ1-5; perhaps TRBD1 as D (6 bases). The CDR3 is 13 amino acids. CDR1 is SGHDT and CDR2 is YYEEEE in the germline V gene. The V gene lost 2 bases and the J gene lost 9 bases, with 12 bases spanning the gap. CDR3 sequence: CASSLQGDGPQHF. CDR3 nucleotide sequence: TGTGCCAGCAGCTTACAGGGCGATGGGCCCCAGCATTTT. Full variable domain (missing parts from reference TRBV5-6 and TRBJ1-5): DAGVTQSPTHLIKTRGQQVTLRCSPKSGHDTVSWYQQALGQGPQFIFQYYEEEERQRGNFPDRFSGHQFPNYSSELNVNALLLGDSALYLCASSLQGDGPQHFGDGTRLSIL.

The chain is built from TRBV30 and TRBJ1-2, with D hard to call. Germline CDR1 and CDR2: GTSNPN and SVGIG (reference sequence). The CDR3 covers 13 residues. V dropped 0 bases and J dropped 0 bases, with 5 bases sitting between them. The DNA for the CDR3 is TGTGCCTGGAGTGTACTAACTAACTATGGCTACACCTTC. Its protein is CAWSVLTNYGYTF.

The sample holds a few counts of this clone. CDR3 region: CASNPRGNTEAFF. CDR3 bases: TGTGCCAGCAATCCCAGGGGGAACACTGAAGCTTTCTTT. This rearrangement joins TRBV6-6 to TRBJ1-1; D possibly corresponds to TRBD1 (6 bases). The ends were cut back, 7 bases at V and 1 base at J, with 10 bases in the middle. Germline V gene sequence: CDR1 MNHNY, CDR2 SVGAGI (reference sequence). The CDR3 has 13 amino acids.